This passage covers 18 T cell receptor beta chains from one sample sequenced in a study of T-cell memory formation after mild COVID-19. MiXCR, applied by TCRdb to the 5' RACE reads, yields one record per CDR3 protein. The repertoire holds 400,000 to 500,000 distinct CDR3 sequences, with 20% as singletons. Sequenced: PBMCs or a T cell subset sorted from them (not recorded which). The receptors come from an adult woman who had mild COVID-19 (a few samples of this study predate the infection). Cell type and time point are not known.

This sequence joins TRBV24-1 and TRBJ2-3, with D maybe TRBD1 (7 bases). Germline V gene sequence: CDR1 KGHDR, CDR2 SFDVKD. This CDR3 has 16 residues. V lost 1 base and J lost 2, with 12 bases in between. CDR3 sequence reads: CATSDFAGQYTDTQYF. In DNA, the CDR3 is TGTGCCACCAGTGATTTTGCGGGACAGTACACAGATACGCAGTATTTT.

This CDR3 reads CASSPPQEDTQYF. DNA for the CDR3: TGTGCCAGCAGCCCGCCTCAAGAAGATACGCAGTATTTT. The V and J genes are TRBV5-4 and TRBJ2-3; no firm D call. The CDR3 loop spans 13 amino acids. Germline V gene sequence: CDR1 SGHNT, CDR2 YYREEE (reference sequence). The ends were cut back, 4 bases at V and 5 bases at J, with 11 bases in the middle.

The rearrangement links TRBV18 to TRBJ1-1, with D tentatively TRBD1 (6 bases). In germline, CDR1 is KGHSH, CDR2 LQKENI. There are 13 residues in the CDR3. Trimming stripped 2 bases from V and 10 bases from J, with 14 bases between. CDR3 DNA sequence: TGTGCCAGCTCACCAATCCACAGGGATAGAGCTTTCTTT. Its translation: CASSPIHRDRAFF.

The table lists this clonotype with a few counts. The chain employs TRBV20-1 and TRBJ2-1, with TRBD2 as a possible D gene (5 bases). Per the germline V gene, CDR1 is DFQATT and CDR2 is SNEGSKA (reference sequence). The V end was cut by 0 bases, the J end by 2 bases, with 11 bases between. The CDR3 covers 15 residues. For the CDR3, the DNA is TGCAGTGCTAGAGATGGGCGGGCCGCCTACAATGAGCAGTTCTTC. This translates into CSARDGRAAYNEQFF.

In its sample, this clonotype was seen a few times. The CDR3 loop reads CASSSGTGGTEAFF. As DNA, the CDR3 is TGCGCCAGCAGCTCGGGGACAGGGGGCACTGAAGCTTTCTTT. The chain combines TRBV5-1 with TRBJ1-1, with 11 bases lining up with TRBD1. The junction had 2 bases not matched to a gene; V was cut back by 3 bases and J by 4 bases. Germline CDR1 is SGHRS and CDR2 is YFSETQ. The CDR3 length is 14 residues.

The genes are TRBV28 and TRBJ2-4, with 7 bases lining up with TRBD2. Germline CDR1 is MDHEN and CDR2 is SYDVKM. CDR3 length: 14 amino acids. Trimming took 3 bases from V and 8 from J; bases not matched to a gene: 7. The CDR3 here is CASSLGGVTDIQYF. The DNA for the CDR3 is TGTGCCAGCAGTTTGGGGGGGGTAACGGACATTCAGTACTTC. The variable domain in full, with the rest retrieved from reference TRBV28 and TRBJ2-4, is DVKVTQSSRYLVKRTGEKVFLECVQDMDHENMFWYRQDPGLGLRLIYFSYDVKMKEKGDIPEGYSVSREKKERFSLILESASTNQTSMYLCASSLGGVTDIQYFGAGTRLSVL.

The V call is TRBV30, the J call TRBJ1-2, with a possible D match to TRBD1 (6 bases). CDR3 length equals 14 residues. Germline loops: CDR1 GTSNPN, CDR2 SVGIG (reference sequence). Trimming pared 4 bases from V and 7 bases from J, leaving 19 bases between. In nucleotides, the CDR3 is TGTGCCTGGATAAGCGGCAGGGGCGTAGGTGGCTACACCTTC. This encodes CAWISGRGVGGYTF.

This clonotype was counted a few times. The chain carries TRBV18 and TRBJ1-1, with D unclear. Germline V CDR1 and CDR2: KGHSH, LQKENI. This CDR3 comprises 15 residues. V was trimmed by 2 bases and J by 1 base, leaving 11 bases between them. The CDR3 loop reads CASSPRKGENTEAFF. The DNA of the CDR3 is TGTGCCAGCTCACCAAGAAAAGGCGAGAACACTGAAGCTTTCTTT.

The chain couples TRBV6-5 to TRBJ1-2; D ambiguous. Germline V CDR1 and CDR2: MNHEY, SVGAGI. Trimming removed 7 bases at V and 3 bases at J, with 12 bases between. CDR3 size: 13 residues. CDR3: CASIPGRHYGYTF. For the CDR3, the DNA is TGTGCCAGCATCCCCGGACGGCACTATGGCTACACCTTC.

The CDR3 DNA is TGTGCCAGCAGCTCAAGTGGGGAGATTCCTGGAAACACCATATATTTT. Amino acid sequence: CASSSSGEIPGNTIYF. The chain combines TRBV7-6 with TRBJ1-3; no definite D call. CDR3 length: 16 amino acids. Trimming shortened V by 4 bases and J by 2 bases, and 15 bases separated the two germline ends. From germline, CDR1 is SGHVS and CDR2 FNYEAQ. The full variable domain, rest sourced from reference TRBV7-6 and TRBJ1-3, is GAGVSQSPRYKVTKRGQDVALRCDPISGHVSLYWYRQALGQGPEFLTYFNYEAQQDKSGLPNDRFSAERPEGSISTLTIQRTEQRDSAMYRCASSSSGEIPGNTIYFGEGSWLTVV.

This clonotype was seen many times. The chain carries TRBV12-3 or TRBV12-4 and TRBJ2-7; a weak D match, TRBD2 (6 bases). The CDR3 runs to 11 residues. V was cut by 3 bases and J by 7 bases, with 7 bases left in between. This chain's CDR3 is CASSFGGEQYF. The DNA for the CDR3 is TGTGCCAGCAGTTTTGGGGGGGAGCAGTACTTC.

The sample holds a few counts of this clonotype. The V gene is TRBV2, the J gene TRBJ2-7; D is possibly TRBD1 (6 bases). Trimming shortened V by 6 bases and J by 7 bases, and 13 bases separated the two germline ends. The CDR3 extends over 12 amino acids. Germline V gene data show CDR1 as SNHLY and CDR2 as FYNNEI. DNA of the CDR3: TGTGCCAGCAGCTTCCTGAGGGGGGAGCAGTACTTC. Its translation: CASSFLRGEQYF.

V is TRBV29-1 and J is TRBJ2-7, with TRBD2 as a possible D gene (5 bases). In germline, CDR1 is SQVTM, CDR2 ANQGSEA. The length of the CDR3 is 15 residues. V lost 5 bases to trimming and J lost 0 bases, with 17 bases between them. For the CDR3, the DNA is TGCAGCGTTAAGGCCGGTTTCGAGGGCTCCTACGAGCAGTACTTC. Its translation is CSVKAGFEGSYEQYF.

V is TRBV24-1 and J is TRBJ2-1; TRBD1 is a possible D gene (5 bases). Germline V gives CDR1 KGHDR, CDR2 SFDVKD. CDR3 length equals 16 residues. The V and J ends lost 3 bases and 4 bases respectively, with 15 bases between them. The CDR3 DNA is TGTGCCACCAGTGATCCTTCCGGCAGGGCATACAATGAGCAGTTCTTC. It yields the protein CATSDPSGRAYNEQFF.

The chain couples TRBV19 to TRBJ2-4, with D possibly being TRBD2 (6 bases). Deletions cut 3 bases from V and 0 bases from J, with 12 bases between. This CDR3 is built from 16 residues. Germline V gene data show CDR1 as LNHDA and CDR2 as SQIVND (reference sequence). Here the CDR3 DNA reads TGTGCCAGTAGTATTTCTGCGGGACTAGCCAAAAACATTCAGTACTTC. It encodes CASSISAGLAKNIQYF.

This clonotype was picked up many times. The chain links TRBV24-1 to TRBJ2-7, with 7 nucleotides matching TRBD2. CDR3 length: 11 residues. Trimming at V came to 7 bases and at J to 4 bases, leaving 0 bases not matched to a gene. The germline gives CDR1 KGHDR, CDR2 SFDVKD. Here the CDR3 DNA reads TGTGCCACCAGCGGGGGGTACGAGCAGTACTTC. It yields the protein CATSGGYEQYF.

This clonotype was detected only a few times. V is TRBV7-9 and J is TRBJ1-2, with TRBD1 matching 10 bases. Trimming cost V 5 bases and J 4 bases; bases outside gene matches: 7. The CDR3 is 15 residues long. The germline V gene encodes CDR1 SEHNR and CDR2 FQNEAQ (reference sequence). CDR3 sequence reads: CASSPRGQGSYGYTF. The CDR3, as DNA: TGTGCCAGCAGCCCGCGGGGACAGGGGAGCTATGGCTACACCTTC.

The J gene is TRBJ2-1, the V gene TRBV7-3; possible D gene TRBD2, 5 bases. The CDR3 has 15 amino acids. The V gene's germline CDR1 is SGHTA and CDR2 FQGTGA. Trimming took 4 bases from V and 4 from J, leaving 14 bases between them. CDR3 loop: CASSSDSGVYNEQFF. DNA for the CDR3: TGTGCCAGCAGCTCTGACTCCGGGGTGTACAATGAGCAGTTCTTC.